This T cell receptor (beta chain) is drawn from a study of T cell responses to AZD1222 COVID-19 vaccine. General study findings and limits: Donors were chiefly white British, with a greater number of females, and clonal diversity was perhaps underestimated. There were repertoire samples only from the period after the peak T cell response.

Generated by immunoSEQ multiplex PCR, the TCRdb table keeps only in-frame clones and is missing some. The sample includes fewer than 120,000 clones, 65% to 85% of them seen just once. Details on this clone: What it binds is not known.

This sample comprised peripheral blood, obtained on day 0 of AZD1222 vaccination. The sequence was obtained from an adult in good health.

CDR3 sequence reads: CASSETSYEQYF. The CDR3, as DNA: TGTGCCAGCAGTGAAACCAGCTACGAGCAGTACTTC. The J gene is TRBJ2-7, the V gene TRBV2; D remains unclear. This CDR3 spans 12 amino acids. From germline, CDR1 is SNHLY and CDR2 FYNNEI. Trimming took 2 bases from V and 3 from J, leaving 5 bases between them.